This T cell receptor (beta chain) comes out of a study of blood T cells in healthy people across ages. Study-level findings and limits: Roughly linear declines in TCR beta diversity per million T cells occurred with age.

CDR1 MNHEY and CDR2 SMNVEV come from the germline V gene (reference sequence). V was trimmed by 5 bases and J by 3 bases, leaving 11 bases between them. This CDR3 has 14 amino acids. It was with a sample-barcoded 5' primer and a J-beta primer mix that a second PCR of roughly 6 to 12 cycles was run. Each CDR3 protein is one row after TCRdb ran MiXCR on the 5' RACE reads. The sample carries around 700,000 distinct CDR3 sequences, roughly 25% recorded once. Turning to this clonotype: The target antigen is unknown.

This sample was also put to use in a study of T cells of mothers and their children. From that second work: Material was donated by three healthy Caucasian mothers and their six children. Versus unrelated pairs, overlap was slightly higher in related mother-child pairs, without reaching significance.

The clonotype originates from a boy aged 10-17 years in good health. This chain uses TRBV27 with TRBJ1-5; D possibly corresponds to TRBD1 (6 bases). Material: blood. The CDR3 sequence: CASSPQGYNQPQHF. DNA for the CDR3: TGTGCCAGCAGTCCCCAGGGGTACAATCAGCCCCAGCATTTT.